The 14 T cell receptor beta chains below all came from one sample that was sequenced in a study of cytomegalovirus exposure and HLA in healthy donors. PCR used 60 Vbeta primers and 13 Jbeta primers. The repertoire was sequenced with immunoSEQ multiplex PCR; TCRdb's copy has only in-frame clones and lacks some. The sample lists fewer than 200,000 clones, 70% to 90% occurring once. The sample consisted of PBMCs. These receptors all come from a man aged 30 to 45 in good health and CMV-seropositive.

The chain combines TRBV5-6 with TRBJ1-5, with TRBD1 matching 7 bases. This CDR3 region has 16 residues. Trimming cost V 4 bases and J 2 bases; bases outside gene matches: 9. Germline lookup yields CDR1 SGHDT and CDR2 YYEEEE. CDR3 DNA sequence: TGTGCCAGCAGCCACAGACAGGGAGGCGGCAATCAGCCCCAGCATTTT. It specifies CASSHRQGGGNQPQHF.

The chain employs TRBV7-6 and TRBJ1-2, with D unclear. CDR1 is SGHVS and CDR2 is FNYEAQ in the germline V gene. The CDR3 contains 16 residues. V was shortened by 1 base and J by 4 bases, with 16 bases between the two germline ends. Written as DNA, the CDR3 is TGTGCCAGCAGCTTAGGTGTCAGCGCATCTATCTATGGCTACACCTTC. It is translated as CASSLGVSASIYGYTF.

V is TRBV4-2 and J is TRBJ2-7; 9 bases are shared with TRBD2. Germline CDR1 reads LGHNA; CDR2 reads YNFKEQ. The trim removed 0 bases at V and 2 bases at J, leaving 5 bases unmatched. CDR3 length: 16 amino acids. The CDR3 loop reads CASSQDLGLAAYEQYF. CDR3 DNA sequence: TGTGCCAGCAGCCAAGATTTGGGACTAGCAGCCTACGAGCAGTACTTC.

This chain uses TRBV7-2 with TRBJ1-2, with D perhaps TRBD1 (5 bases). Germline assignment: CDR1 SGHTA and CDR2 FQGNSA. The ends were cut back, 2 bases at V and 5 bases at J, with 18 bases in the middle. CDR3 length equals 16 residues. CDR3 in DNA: TGTGCCAGCAGCTTATCCTCGGCGGGGGGGGAGTATGGCTACACCTTC. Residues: CASSLSSAGGEYGYTF.

CDR3 region: CASTADRYNYGYTF. The DNA for the CDR3 is TGTGCCAGCACGGCCGACAGATATAACTATGGCTACACCTTC. The chain uses TRBV6-5 and TRBJ1-2, with D tentatively TRBD1 (5 bases). Germline CDR1 is MNHEY and CDR2 is SVGAGI. The CDR3 contains 14 residues. V was cut by 7 bases and J by 1 base, with 13 bases left in between.

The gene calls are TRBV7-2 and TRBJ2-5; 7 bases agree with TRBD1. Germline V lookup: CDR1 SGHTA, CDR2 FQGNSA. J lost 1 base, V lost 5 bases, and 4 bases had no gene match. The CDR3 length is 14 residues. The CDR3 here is CASSQGTAQETQYF. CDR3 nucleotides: TGTGCCAGCAGCCAAGGGACAGCCCAAGAGACCCAGTACTTC.

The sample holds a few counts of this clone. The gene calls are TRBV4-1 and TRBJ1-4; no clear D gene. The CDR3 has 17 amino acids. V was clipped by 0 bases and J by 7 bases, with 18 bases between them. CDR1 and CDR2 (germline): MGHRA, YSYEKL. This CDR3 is CASSQEPIFNTLEKLFF. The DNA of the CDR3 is TGCGCCAGCAGCCAAGAGCCGATTTTTAATACTCTTGAAAAACTGTTTTTT.

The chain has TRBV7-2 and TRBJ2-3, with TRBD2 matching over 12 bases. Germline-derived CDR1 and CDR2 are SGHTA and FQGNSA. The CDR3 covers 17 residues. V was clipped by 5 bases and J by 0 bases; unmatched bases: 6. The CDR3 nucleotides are TGTGCCAGCAGCACCGGACTAGCGGGATACAGCACAGATACGCAGTATTTT. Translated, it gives CASSTGLAGYSTDTQYF.

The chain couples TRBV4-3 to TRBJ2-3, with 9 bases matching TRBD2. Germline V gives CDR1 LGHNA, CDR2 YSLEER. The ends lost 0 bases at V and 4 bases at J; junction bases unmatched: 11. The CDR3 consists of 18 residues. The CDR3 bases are TGCGCCAGCAGCCAAGACGACTCAATAGCGGGAGTTTCAGATACGCAGTATTTT. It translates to CASSQDDSIAGVSDTQYF.

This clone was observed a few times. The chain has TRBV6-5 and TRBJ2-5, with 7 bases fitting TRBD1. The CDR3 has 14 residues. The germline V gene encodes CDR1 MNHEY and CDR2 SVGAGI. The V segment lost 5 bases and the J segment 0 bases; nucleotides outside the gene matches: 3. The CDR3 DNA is TGTGCCAGCAGTGACGGGACAGACCAAGAGACCCAGTACTTC. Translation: CASSDGTDQETQYF.

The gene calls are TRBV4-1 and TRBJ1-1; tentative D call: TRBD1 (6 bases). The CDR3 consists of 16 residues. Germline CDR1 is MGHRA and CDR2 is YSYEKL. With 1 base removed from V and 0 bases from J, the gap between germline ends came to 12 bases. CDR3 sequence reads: CASSQGTEVMNTEAFF. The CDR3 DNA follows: TGCGCCAGCAGCCAAGGGACAGAGGTCATGAACACTGAAGCTTTCTTT.

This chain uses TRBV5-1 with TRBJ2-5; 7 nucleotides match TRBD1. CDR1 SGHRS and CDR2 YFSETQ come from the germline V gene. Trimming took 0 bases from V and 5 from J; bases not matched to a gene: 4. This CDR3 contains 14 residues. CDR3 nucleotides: TGCGCCAGCAGCTTGGATACAGGGGTCGAGACCCAGTACTTC. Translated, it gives CASSLDTGVETQYF.

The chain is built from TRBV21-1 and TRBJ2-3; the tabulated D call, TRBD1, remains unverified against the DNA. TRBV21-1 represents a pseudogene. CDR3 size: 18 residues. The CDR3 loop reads CASSKKTVREGWADTQYF. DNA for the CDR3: TGTGCCAGCAGCAAAAAAACCGTCAGGGAAGGGTGGGCAGATACGCAGTATTTT.

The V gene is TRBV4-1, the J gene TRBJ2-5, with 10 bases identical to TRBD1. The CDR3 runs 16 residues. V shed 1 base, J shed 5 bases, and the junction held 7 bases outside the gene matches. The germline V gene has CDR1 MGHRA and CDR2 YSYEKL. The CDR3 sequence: CASSQVGDRGSETQYF. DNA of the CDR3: TGCGCCAGCAGCCAAGTAGGGGACAGGGGTTCTGAGACCCAGTACTTC.